These T cell receptor beta chains were read from a single sample in a study of blood T cells in healthy people across ages. TCRdb reanalysed the 5' RACE reads using MiXCR and keeps one entry per CDR3 protein. The sample shows some 1,500,000 distinct CDR3 sequences, 35% to 45% of them seen only once. The sequencing sample was made of blood. These receptors came from a woman younger than 30 in good health. CDR3s include the opening cysteine and the closing phenylalanine or tryptophan. Fields, in order: V gene, D gene, clone size, J gene, CDR3 protein, CDR3 DNA. D genes are given only for firm matches. Clone size is stated in some rows and not others, as once, few, many or a class when expanded.

v_call: TRBV7-2
d_call: NA
clone_size: NA
j_call: TRBJ2-3
cdr3_aa: CASSLVAWGRGTQYF
cdr3_nt: TGTGCCAGCAGCTTAGTCGCGTGGGGGAGAGGTACGCAGTATTTT

v_call: TRBV6-5
d_call: NA
clone_size: many
j_call: TRBJ2-7
cdr3_aa: CASRRDNSYEQYF
cdr3_nt: TGTGCCAGCAGACGGGACAACTCCTACGAGCAGTACTTC

v_call: TRBV11-2
d_call: NA
clone_size: NA
j_call: TRBJ2-7
cdr3_aa: CASSPRFVGTPYNEQYF
cdr3_nt: TGTGCCAGCAGCCCAAGGTTTGTGGGGACTCCATACAATGAGCAGTACTTC

v_call: TRBV6-5
d_call: TRBD1
clone_size: NA
j_call: TRBJ2-7
cdr3_aa: CASSYRSGTGGSEQYF
cdr3_nt: TGTGCCAGCAGTTACCGGTCCGGGACAGGGGGCTCCGAGCAGTACTTC

v_call: TRBV9
d_call: TRBD2
clone_size: few
j_call: TRBJ2-1
cdr3_aa: CASSARTSGAHNEQFF
cdr3_nt: TGTGCCAGCAGCGCCCGGACTAGCGGTGCCCACAATGAGCAGTTCTTC

v_call: TRBV20-1
d_call: NA
clone_size: NA
j_call: TRBJ1-2
cdr3_aa: CSADQGIGYGYTF
cdr3_nt: TGCAGTGCTGATCAGGGAATAGGCTATGGCTACACCTTC

v_call: TRBV9
d_call: TRBD1
clone_size: NA
j_call: TRBJ1-4
cdr3_aa: CASSGGQWYEKLFF
cdr3_nt: TGTGCCAGCAGCGGGGGACAGTGGTATGAAAAGCTGTTTTTT

v_call: TRBV18
d_call: TRBD1
clone_size: NA
j_call: TRBJ1-2
cdr3_aa: CASSPPPQGGYNDGYTF
cdr3_nt: TGTGCCAGCTCACCACCTCCACAGGGGGGCTATAATGATGGCTACACCTTC

v_call: TRBV6-2/TRBV6-3
d_call: NA
clone_size: few
j_call: TRBJ2-1
cdr3_aa: CASGYPYNEQFF
cdr3_nt: TGTGCCAGCGGCTACCCGTACAATGAGCAGTTCTTC

v_call: TRBV20-1
d_call: TRBD1
clone_size: once
j_call: TRBJ1-5
cdr3_aa: CSASQGVQPQHF
cdr3_nt: TGCAGTGCTAGTCAGGGGGTTCAGCCCCAGCATTTT

v_call: TRBV7-2
d_call: NA
clone_size: few
j_call: TRBJ1-4
cdr3_aa: CASSLRLATNEKLFF
cdr3_nt: TGTGCCAGCAGCTTGAGGCTGGCGACTAATGAAAAACTGTTTTTT

v_call: TRBV29-1
d_call: NA
clone_size: NA
j_call: TRBJ2-7
cdr3_aa: CSVEDSGADEQYF
cdr3_nt: TGCAGCGTTGAAGATTCAGGGGCTGACGAGCAGTACTTC

v_call: TRBV24-1
d_call: TRBD1
clone_size: NA
j_call: TRBJ2-3
cdr3_aa: CATSADRGRSDTQYF
cdr3_nt: TGTGCCACCAGTGCGGACAGGGGGCGATCTGATACGCAGTATTTT

v_call: TRBV6-5
d_call: NA
clone_size: NA
j_call: TRBJ2-6
cdr3_aa: CASSYSGTGVSGANVLTF
cdr3_nt: TGTGCCAGCAGTTACTCGGGAACCGGGGTCTCTGGGGCCAACGTCCTGACTTTC

v_call: TRBV20-1
d_call: NA
clone_size: NA
j_call: TRBJ2-1
cdr3_aa: CSLAGGYRHEQFF
cdr3_nt: TGCAGCTTAGCCGGCGGGTACAGACATGAGCAGTTCTTC

v_call: TRBV4-3
d_call: NA
clone_size: few
j_call: TRBJ2-1
cdr3_aa: CASSQDAAGAYNEQFF
cdr3_nt: TGCGCCAGCAGCCAAGATGCCGCGGGGGCGTACAATGAGCAGTTCTTC

v_call: TRBV6-6
d_call: NA
clone_size: few
j_call: TRBJ2-4
cdr3_aa: CASSYGGNKNIQYF
cdr3_nt: TGTGCCAGCAGTTACGGGGGGAACAAAAACATTCAGTACTTC

v_call: TRBV6-1
d_call: TRBD1
clone_size: NA
j_call: TRBJ2-3
cdr3_aa: CASSEAFGQAADTQYF
cdr3_nt: TGTGCCAGCAGTGAAGCCTTCGGACAGGCGGCAGATACGCAGTATTTT

v_call: TRBV20-1
d_call: TRBD1
clone_size: NA
j_call: TRBJ1-1
cdr3_aa: CSALRDRPEAFF
cdr3_nt: TGCAGTGCTCTCCGGGACAGGCCTGAAGCTTTCTTT

v_call: TRBV2
d_call: TRBD2
clone_size: NA
j_call: TRBJ2-3
cdr3_aa: CASSKETSLADTQYF
cdr3_nt: TGTGCCAGCAGTAAAGAGACTAGCCTAGCGGATACGCAGTATTTT

v_call: TRBV5-1
d_call: TRBD1
clone_size: many
j_call: TRBJ1-1
cdr3_aa: CASSLVQGDTEAFF
cdr3_nt: TGCGCCAGCAGCTTGGTACAGGGGGACACTGAAGCTTTCTTT

v_call: TRBV4-3
d_call: TRBD2
clone_size: few
j_call: TRBJ2-3
cdr3_aa: CASRPAGVDTQYF
cdr3_nt: TGCGCCAGCCGGCCAGCGGGAGTAGATACGCAGTATTTT

v_call: TRBV6-1
d_call: TRBD1
clone_size: few
j_call: TRBJ1-2
cdr3_aa: CASSEEQSGTGAGHTF
cdr3_nt: TGTGCCAGCAGTGAGGAGCAATCCGGGACAGGGGCTGGACACACCTTC

v_call: TRBV12-3/TRBV12-4
d_call: TRBD1
clone_size: few
j_call: TRBJ2-5
cdr3_aa: CASSPHPGQGQETQYF
cdr3_nt: TGTGCCAGCAGCCCTCATCCGGGACAGGGGCAAGAGACCCAGTACTTC

v_call: TRBV12-3/TRBV12-4
d_call: TRBD1
clone_size: NA
j_call: TRBJ1-5
cdr3_aa: CASSFGQVNQPQHF
cdr3_nt: TGTGCCAGCAGTTTCGGACAGGTGAATCAGCCCCAGCATTTT